This TCR beta chain came from a study of blood T cell repertoires in COVID-19. Libraries were prepared by immunoSEQ multiplex PCR; TCRdb keeps only in-frame clonotypes and omits some of them. The sample records 100,000 to 120,000 clones, around 90% being singletons. Germline lookup yields CDR1 KGHDR and CDR2 SFDVKD. The CDR3 contains 15 residues. Trimming cost V 3 bases and J 5 bases, with 12 bases left between them. This chain connects TRBV24-1 to TRBJ1-4; D unresolved. The sequenced sample was peripheral blood. The TCR originated in a woman between 50 and 59 years old with acute or convalescent COVID-19. Here the CDR3 reads CATSDPRGANEKLFF. CDR3 DNA: TGTGCCACCAGTGATCCTCGGGGTGCGAATGAAAAACTGTTTTTT.